This T cell receptor (beta chain) came from a study of shared clonotypes between healthy human individuals. Study-wide findings and caveats: On the whole, naive subsets had larger estimated richness than memory subsets had. Generation probabilities were higher for clonotypes shared across all four sorted-subset donors than for unshared ones.

Splitting of CD4+ cells produced CD45RA+ naive and CD45RA-negative memory subsets. CDR1 SGHNT and CDR2 YYREEE come from the germline V gene (reference sequence). V dropped 4 bases and J dropped 5; count of bases not matched to a gene: 7. This CDR3 has 15 residues. A word on this clone: Antigen specificity is unknown.

The protocol was immunoSEQ multiplex PCR, while the TCRdb copy is restricted to in-frame clones and leaves out a portion. The table shows over 700,000 clones, with roughly two thirds occurring only once. The chain links TRBV5-4 to TRBJ2-2; 8 bases are shared with TRBD2. Sequencing input: memory CD4+ T cells sorted from blood. The subset denotes: CD45RA-negative fraction. The source is a woman aged 25 to 39 in good health. CDR3 in amino acids: CASSQRTSQTGELFF. CDR3 sequence (DNA): TGTGCCAGCAGCCAACGGACTAGCCAAACCGGGGAGCTGTTTTTT.